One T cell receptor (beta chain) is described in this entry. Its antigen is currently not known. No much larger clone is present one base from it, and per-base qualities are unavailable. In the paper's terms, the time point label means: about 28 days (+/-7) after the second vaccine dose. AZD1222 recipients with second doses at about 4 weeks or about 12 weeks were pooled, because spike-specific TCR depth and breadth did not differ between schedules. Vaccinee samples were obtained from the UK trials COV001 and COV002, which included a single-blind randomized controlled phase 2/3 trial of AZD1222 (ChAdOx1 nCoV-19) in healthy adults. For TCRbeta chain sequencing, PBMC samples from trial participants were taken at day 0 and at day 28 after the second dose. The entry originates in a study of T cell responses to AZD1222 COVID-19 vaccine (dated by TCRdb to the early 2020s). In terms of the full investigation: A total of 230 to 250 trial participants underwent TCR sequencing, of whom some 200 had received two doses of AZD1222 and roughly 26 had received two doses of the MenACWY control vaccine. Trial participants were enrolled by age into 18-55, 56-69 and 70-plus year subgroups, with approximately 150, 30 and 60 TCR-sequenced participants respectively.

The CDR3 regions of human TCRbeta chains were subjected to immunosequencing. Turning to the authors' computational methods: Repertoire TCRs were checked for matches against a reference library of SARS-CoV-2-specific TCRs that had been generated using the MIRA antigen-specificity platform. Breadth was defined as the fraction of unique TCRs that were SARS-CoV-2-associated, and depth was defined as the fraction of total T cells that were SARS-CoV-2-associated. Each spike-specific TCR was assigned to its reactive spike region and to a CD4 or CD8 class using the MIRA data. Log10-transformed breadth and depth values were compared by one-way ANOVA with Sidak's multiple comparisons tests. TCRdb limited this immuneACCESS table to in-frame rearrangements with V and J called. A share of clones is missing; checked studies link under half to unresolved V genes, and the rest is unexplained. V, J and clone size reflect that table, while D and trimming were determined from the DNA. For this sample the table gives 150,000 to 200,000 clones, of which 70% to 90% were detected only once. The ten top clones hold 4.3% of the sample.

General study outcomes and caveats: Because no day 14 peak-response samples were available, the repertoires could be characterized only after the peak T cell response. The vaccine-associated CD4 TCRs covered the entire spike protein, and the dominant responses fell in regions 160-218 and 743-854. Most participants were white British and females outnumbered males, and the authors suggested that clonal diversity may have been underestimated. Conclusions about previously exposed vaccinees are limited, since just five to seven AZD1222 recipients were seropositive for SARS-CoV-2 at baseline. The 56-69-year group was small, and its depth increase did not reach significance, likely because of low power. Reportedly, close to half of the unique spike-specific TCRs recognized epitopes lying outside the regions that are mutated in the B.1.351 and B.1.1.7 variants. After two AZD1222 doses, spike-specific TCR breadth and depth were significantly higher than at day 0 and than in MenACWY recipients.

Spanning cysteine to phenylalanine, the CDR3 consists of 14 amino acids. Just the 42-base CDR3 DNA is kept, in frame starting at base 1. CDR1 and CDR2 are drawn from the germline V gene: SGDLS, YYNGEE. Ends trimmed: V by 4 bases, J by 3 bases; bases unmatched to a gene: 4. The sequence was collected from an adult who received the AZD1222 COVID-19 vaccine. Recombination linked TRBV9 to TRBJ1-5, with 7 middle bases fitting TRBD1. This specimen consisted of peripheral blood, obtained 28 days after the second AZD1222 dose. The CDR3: CASSRTGANQPQHF. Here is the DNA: TGTGCCAGCAGCCGCACAGGGGCCAATCAGCCCCAGCATTTT. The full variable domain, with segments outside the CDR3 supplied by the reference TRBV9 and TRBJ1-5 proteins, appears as DSGVTQTPKHLITATGQRVTLRCSPRSGDLSVYWYQQSLDQGLQFLIQYYNGEERAKGNILERFSAQQFPDLHSELNLSSLELGDSALYFCASSRTGANQPQHFGDGTRLSIL.